The sequence of this T cell receptor beta chain was determined in a study of T-cell memory formation after mild COVID-19. Findings and caveats of the study: The study found contracting CD4+ clones mainly in CM and EM and contracting CD8+ clones in EMRA. Among clones peaking at day 37 in the second wave, SARS-CoV-2 specificity remained unconfirmed. Clones that contracted from day 15 to 85 had balanced CD4/CD8; later expanders were CD4+ biased.

Of note for this clonotype: The antigen remains undetermined.

The CDR3 runs to 14 residues. Trimming stripped 7 bases from V and 6 bases from J, with 16 bases between. Per the germline V gene, CDR1 is MNHEY and CDR2 is SVGEGT. TCRalpha and TCRbeta libraries used 5'RACE with constant-segment primers and UMIs. TCRdb reprocessed the 5' RACE reads with MiXCR, giving one entry per CDR3 protein. The table shows about 270,000 distinct CDR3 sequences, with around 15% occurring only once. This chain connects TRBV6-2 or TRBV6-3 to TRBJ1-5; maybe TRBD1 (5 bases). Sequencing was done on a sample of PBMCs or a T cell subset sorted from them (not recorded which). The clonotype was recovered from a man younger than 35 who had mild COVID-19 (a few samples of this study predate the infection). Cell type and time point are not known. The CDR3 sequence is CASTLSRVSQPQHF. The CDR3 DNA is TGTGCCAGCACCCTATCCAGGGTCTCTCAGCCCCAGCATTTT.